This TCR beta chain was sequenced during a study of blood T cell repertoires in COVID-19. For the study at large: Sample material is recorded as cDNA or gDNA derived from T cells, B-cell-depleted T cells, or PBMCs.

Only in-frame clones appear in the TCRdb table, and some are missing; sequencing was by immunoSEQ multiplex PCR. The table lists some 140,000 clones, about four fifths of them singletons, with about a sixth in the top ten. The clonotype was recovered from a woman aged 80 or over with acute or convalescent COVID-19. The source material was peripheral blood.

The CDR3 coding sequence is TGCGCCAGCAGCTTGGGCGACAGGGGGGATGGCACAGATACGCAGTATTTT. Its protein is CASSLGDRGDGTDTQYF. V usage is TRBV5-1 and J usage is TRBJ2-3; 9 bases agree with TRBD1. The CDR3 covers 17 residues. CDR1 is SGHRS, CDR2 YFSETQ, per germline. Germline trimming cut 0 bases from V and 1 base from J; bases unmatched to any gene: 6.